Below are 27 T cell receptor beta chains sequenced from a single sample in a study of shared clonotypes between healthy human individuals. Method: immunoSEQ multiplex PCR; TCRdb's copy keeps in-frame clones and lacks some. Seen here are about 2,100,000 clones, 85% to 95% observed once, and the top ten hold under 2%. Naive CD8 cells were CD45RO-negative, positively selected for CCR7, excluding terminally differentiated effector memory CD45RA+ cells. Sequenced input: naive CD8+ T cells from PBMCs. The receptors here all came from a man aged 18 to 29 in good health. Some clones in this sample may be carry-over from other donors' samples.

The V call is TRBV7-9, the J call TRBJ2-7, with 11 bases lining up with TRBD1. This CDR3 has 17 amino acids. The germline V gene encodes CDR1 SEHNR and CDR2 FQNEAQ (reference sequence). The junction had 8 bases not matched to a gene; V was cut back by 3 bases and J by 1 base. The CDR3 sequence is CASSFPSGTGGSYEQYF. CDR3 coding DNA: TGTGCCAGCAGCTTCCCATCGGGGACAGGGGGGTCCTACGAGCAGTACTTC. The full variable domain, its missing parts supplied by reference TRBV7-9 and TRBJ2-7, is DTGVSQNPRHKITKRGQNVTFRCDPISEHNRLYWYRQTLGQGPEFLTYFQNEAQLEKSRLLSDRFSAERPKGSFSTLEIQRTEQGDSAMYLCASSFPSGTGGSYEQYFGPGTRLTVT.

The chain carries TRBV28 and TRBJ2-7; no clear D. V was trimmed by 6 bases and J by 0 bases, leaving 24 bases between them. CDR1 and CDR2 from the germline V gene are MDHEN and SYDVKM. The CDR3 consists of 18 residues. Here the CDR3 DNA reads TGTGCCAGCAGCTCGAATATTGTCCGGCAGAAAAGCTCCTACGAGCAGTACTTC. Its translation is CASSSNIVRQKSSYEQYF. The full variable domain, in which reference TRBV28 and TRBJ2-7 provide the parts outside the CDR3, is DVKVTQSSRYLVKRTGEKVFLECVQDMDHENMFWYRQDPGLGLRLIYFSYDVKMKEKGDIPEGYSVSREKKERFSLILESASTNQTSMYLCASSSNIVRQKSSYEQYFGPGTRLTVT.

J is TRBJ1-5 and V is TRBV6-1; no definite D call. V was cut by 6 bases and J by 4 bases, with 10 bases left in between. Germline loops: CDR1 MNHNS, CDR2 SASEGT. This CDR3 has 13 amino acids. CDR3 in amino acids: CASRTPGNQPQHF. CDR3 nucleotides: TGTGCCAGCAGGACACCTGGGAATCAGCCCCAGCATTTT.

The chain combines TRBV6-5 with TRBJ2-2, with 9 bases identical to TRBD2. Germline lookup yields CDR1 MNHEY and CDR2 SVGAGI. Germline trimming cut 6 bases from V and 6 bases from J; bases unmatched to any gene: 11. This CDR3 has 16 residues. CDR3 nucleotides: TGTGCCAGCAGCTACCGACTAGCGGACATGCCCGGGGAGCTGTTTTTT. The encoded protein is CASSYRLADMPGELFF.

The chain has TRBV7-9 and TRBJ1-1; the match to TRBD1 covers 8 bases. The V and J ends lost 7 bases and 1 base, in that order; junction bases with no gene match: 20. The CDR3 is 19 residues long. Germline assignment: CDR1 SEHNR and CDR2 FQNEAQ (reference sequence). Here the CDR3 DNA reads TGTGCCAGCATCTACACAGGGGGACAGACCACTGGGGGGAACACTGAAGCTTTCTTT. Amino acid sequence: CASIYTGGQTTGGNTEAFF.

This rearrangement joins TRBV10-2 to TRBJ2-1; D possibly corresponds to TRBD2 (5 bases). The V end was cut by 0 bases, the J end by 8 bases, with 11 bases between. The germline V gene encodes CDR1 WSHSY and CDR2 SAAADI. The CDR3 length is 14 residues. The DNA for the CDR3 is TGCGCCAGCAGTGAGTCTGCGGGTGGCGATGAGCAGTTCTTC. It yields the protein CASSESAGGDEQFF.

This sequence joins TRBV29-1 and TRBJ2-7; the match to TRBD2 covers 8 bases. Germline CDR1 is SQVTM and CDR2 is ANQGSEA. Losses at the gene ends were 6 bases for V and 3 bases for J; bases not matched to a gene: 19. The length of the CDR3 is 17 residues. DNA for the CDR3: TGCAGCGTACTCCCGGGAGGGCCCTCGCCGGACGACTACGAGCAGTACTTC. It specifies CSVLPGGPSPDDYEQYF.

V gene TRBV5-6 combines with J gene TRBJ2-1, with 14 bases identical to TRBD2. V shed 4 bases and J 7 bases; nucleotides not matched to a gene: 4. The CDR3 is made up of 15 amino acids. Germline loops: CDR1 SGHDT, CDR2 YYEEEE. The CDR3 DNA sequence: TGTGCCAGCAGCGAGGGACTAGCGGGAGTTAATGAGCAGTTCTTC. This translates into CASSEGLAGVNEQFF.

The rearrangement links TRBV6-1 to TRBJ1-5, with 8 positions matching TRBD1. The CDR3 covers 15 residues. The germline V gene has CDR1 MNHNS and CDR2 SASEGT. With V trimmed by 1 base and J by 7 bases, 6 bases remained unmatched. DNA for the CDR3: TGTGCCAGCAGTGAAGAAAGACAGGGGAGGCAGCCCCAGCATTTT. Translating gives CASSEERQGRQPQHF.

The chain employs TRBV4-1 and TRBJ1-2, with 10 bases lining up with TRBD1. CDR1 is MGHRA, CDR2 YSYEKL, per germline. The V segment lost 4 bases and the J segment 6 bases; nucleotides outside the gene matches: 14. This CDR3 is 17 amino acids long. DNA for the CDR3: TGCGCCAGCAGCCGGTCCGGCGGGACAGGGGTTGGGGATGGCTACACCTTC. Translating gives CASSRSGGTGVGDGYTF.

This clone was detected only a few times. The gene calls are TRBV9 and TRBJ1-1, with 7 nucleotides matching TRBD1. This CDR3 is 15 amino acids long. Germline V gives CDR1 SGDLS, CDR2 YYNGEE. V shed 3 bases and J 3 bases; nucleotides not matched to a gene: 8. The CDR3 DNA is TGTGCCAGCAGCGGGGAACAGGGGAGAGACACTGAAGCTTTCTTT. Its translation is CASSGEQGRDTEAFF.

This sequence joins TRBV5-6 and TRBJ2-3; 7 bases map to TRBD1. J gave up 4 bases and V 0 bases, and 5 bases lay outside the gene matches. Germline V gene lookup returns CDR1 SGHDT and CDR2 YYEEEE. The CDR3 extends over 15 amino acids. CDR3 nucleotide sequence: TGTGCCAGCAGCTTGGCAGGGGGAATTGCAGATACGCAGTATTTT. This gives the protein CASSLAGGIADTQYF.

The chain links TRBV5-6 to TRBJ2-4, with 10 bases that match TRBD2. The CDR3 has 16 residues. The trim removed 5 bases at V and 0 bases at J, leaving 5 bases unmatched. Germline V gives CDR1 SGHDT, CDR2 YYEEEE. In DNA form, the CDR3 reads TGTGCCAGCAGTCTACTAGCGGGGCTAGCCAAAAACATTCAGTACTTC. Translation: CASSLLAGLAKNIQYF.

Worth noting for this clone: The same CDR3 is also encoded by other DNA sequences in this sample. The DNA for the CDR3 is TGTGCCAGCAGCGAAGGGTCTGGGGCCAACGTCCTGACTTTC. This translates into CASSEGSGANVLTF. The chain couples TRBV9 to TRBJ2-6; D gene unclear. This CDR3 has 14 amino acids. The germline CDR1 and CDR2 sequences are SGDLS and YYNGEE. Trimming left V 3 bases short and J 1 base short, with 5 bases between.

The chain uses TRBV27 and TRBJ2-7; D possibly uses TRBD1 or TRBD2 (6 bases each). Trimming cost V 4 bases and J 4 bases, with 17 bases left between them. In germline, CDR1 is MNHEY, CDR2 SMNVEV (reference sequence). CDR3 length equals 15 residues. The CDR3 sequence: CASSSRGGGRYEQYF. Written as DNA, the CDR3 is TGTGCCAGCAGTTCTCGAGGGGGAGGAAGGTACGAGCAGTACTTC.

V usage is TRBV27 and J usage is TRBJ2-7; D remains unclear. V was shortened by 5 bases and J by 2 bases, with 19 bases between the two germline ends. Germline V gene lookup returns CDR1 MNHEY and CDR2 SMNVEV (reference sequence). The CDR3 spans 16 residues. CDR3 residues: CASSTRHDRPTYEQYF. The CDR3 DNA is TGTGCCAGCAGTACGCGACACGACCGACCAACCTACGAGCAGTACTTC.

The chain uses TRBV27 and TRBJ1-2, with 7 bases fitting TRBD1. The V gene end was trimmed by 10 bases and the J gene end by 8 bases; junction bases not matched to a gene: 13. This CDR3 spans 13 amino acids. Germline assignment: CDR1 MNHEY and CDR2 SMNVEV (reference sequence). For the CDR3, the DNA is TGTGCCACCAGGAAAGGGGGCGCGTGGGGCTACACCTTC. Its protein product is CATRKGGAWGYTF.

The chain has TRBV7-9 and TRBJ1-4, with D uncertain. V lost 6 bases to trimming and J lost 4 bases, with 21 bases between them. CDR1 is SEHNR, CDR2 FQNEAQ, per germline (reference sequence). This CDR3 spans 17 amino acids. The CDR3 DNA sequence: TGTGCCAGCAGATCTTATTTGGTGGGCGAAAATAATGAAAAACTGTTTTTT. Amino acid sequence: CASRSYLVGENNEKLFF. Based on the CDR3 plus reference TRBV7-9 and TRBJ1-4, the full variable domain is DTGVSQNPRHKITKRGQNVTFRCDPISEHNRLYWYRQTLGQGPEFLTYFQNEAQLEKSRLLSDRFSAERPKGSFSTLEIQRTEQGDSAMYLCASRSYLVGENNEKLFFGSGTQLSVL.

This chain connects TRBV7-8 to TRBJ2-1; 11 bases line up with TRBD2. Germline loops: CDR1 SGHVS, CDR2 FQNEAQ. CDR3 size: 15 residues. V lost 5 bases, J lost 6 bases, and 6 bases stayed unmatched. This chain's CDR3 is CASSRTSGSFNEQFF. For the CDR3, the DNA is TGTGCCAGCAGCCGCACTAGCGGGAGCTTCAATGAGCAGTTCTTC.

This chain connects TRBV4-3 to TRBJ2-3; TRBD2 agrees at 8 bases. Germline CDR1 reads LGHNA; CDR2 reads YSLEER. V shed 4 bases and J 2 bases; nucleotides not matched to a gene: 11. There are 17 residues in the CDR3. Written as DNA, the CDR3 is TGCGCCAGCAGCCCAGTCCCCTGGCGGGAGGACACAGATACGCAGTATTTT. It specifies CASSPVPWREDTDTQYF.

The chain employs TRBV5-4 and TRBJ1-1; D gene unclear. This CDR3 is built from 15 residues. Between the trimmed V and J ends, which lost 2 bases and 3 bases, there was a span of 14 bases. Germline CDR1 and CDR2: SGHNT and YYREEE (reference sequence). The CDR3, as DNA: TGTGCCAGCAGCTTCTTCCGGGAGAGGGACACTGAAGCTTTCTTT. Translation: CASSFFRERDTEAFF.

J is TRBJ2-3 and V is TRBV2, with TRBD1 identical over 10 bases. The J segment lost 1 base and the V segment lost 10 bases, leaving 5 bases of the junction unmatched. The germline gives CDR1 SNHLY, CDR2 FYNNEI. This CDR3 spans 14 amino acids. Here the CDR3 reads CAILDRGGTDTQYF. As DNA, the CDR3 is TGTGCCATCCTGGACAGGGGGGGCACAGATACGCAGTATTTT.

This clone occurred a few times. The V gene is TRBV28, the J gene TRBJ1-1; TRBD1 matches at 9 bases. The CDR3 length is 15 residues. Germline V lookup: CDR1 MDHEN, CDR2 SYDVKM. The trim removed 5 bases at V and 3 bases at J, leaving 7 bases unmatched. In DNA, the CDR3 is TGTGCCAGCAGTGGGGGACAGGGAGGCGACACTGAAGCTTTCTTT. This codes for CASSGGQGGDTEAFF.

To note about this clone: This CDR3 is also generated by other DNA sequences in the sample. The chain couples TRBV27 to TRBJ2-7; D might be TRBD1 (5 bases). Trimming took off 3 bases at V and 5 bases at J, with 11 bases between the two ends. Germline V gene sequence: CDR1 MNHEY, CDR2 SMNVEV (reference sequence). CDR3 size: 13 residues. CDR3 sequence (DNA): TGTGCCAGCAGTTTTAGGGGAAGCCACGAGCAGTACTTC. This encodes CASSFRGSHEQYF.

The V gene is TRBV19, the J gene TRBJ2-5; TRBD1 or TRBD2 may be the D gene (5 bases each). The CDR3 loop spans 15 amino acids. Trimming took 0 bases from V and 4 from J, leaving 12 bases between them. Per the germline V gene, CDR1 is LNHDA and CDR2 is SQIVND (reference sequence). The CDR3 reads CASSIEGVRGETQYF. Here the CDR3 DNA reads TGTGCCAGTAGTATAGAAGGTGTGAGGGGAGAGACCCAGTACTTC. Full variable domain (missing parts from reference TRBV19 and TRBJ2-5): DGGITQSPKYLFRKEGQNVTLSCEQNLNHDAMYWYRQDPGQGLRLIYYSQIVNDFQKGDIAEGYSVSREKKESFPLTVTSAQKNPTAFYLCASSIEGVRGETQYFGPGTRLLVL.

The gene calls are TRBV10-3 and TRBJ1-2, with TRBD1 matching over 7 bases. This CDR3 spans 15 amino acids. The V segment lost 2 bases and the J segment 4 bases; nucleotides outside the gene matches: 7. The germline gives CDR1 ENHRY, CDR2 SYGVKD. CDR3 protein: CAISEVGTAIYGYTF. The CDR3 coding sequence is TGTGCCATCAGTGAGGTCGGGACAGCAATCTATGGCTACACCTTC.

Only one count was recorded for this clone. This chain joins TRBV25-1 and TRBJ1-4, with no clear D. Trimming shortened V by 8 bases and J by 10 bases, and 11 bases separated the two germline ends. The CDR3 is 11 amino acids. Germline V gene sequence: CDR1 MGHDK, CDR2 SYGVNS. The chain's CDR3 is CASGSSGKLFF. Written as DNA, the CDR3 is TGTGCCAGCGGGAGCTCGGGAAAACTGTTTTTT.